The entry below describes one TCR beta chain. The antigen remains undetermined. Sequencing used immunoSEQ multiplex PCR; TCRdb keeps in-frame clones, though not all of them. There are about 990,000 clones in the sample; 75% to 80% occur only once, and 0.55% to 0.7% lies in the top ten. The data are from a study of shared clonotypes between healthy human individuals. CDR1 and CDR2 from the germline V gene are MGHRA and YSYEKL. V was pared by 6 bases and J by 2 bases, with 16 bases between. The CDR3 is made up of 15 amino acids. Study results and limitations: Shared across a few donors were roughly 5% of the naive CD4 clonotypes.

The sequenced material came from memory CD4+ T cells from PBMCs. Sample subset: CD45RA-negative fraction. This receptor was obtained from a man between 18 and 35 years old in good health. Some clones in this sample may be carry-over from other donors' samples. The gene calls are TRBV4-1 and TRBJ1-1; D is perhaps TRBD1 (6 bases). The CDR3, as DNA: TGCGCCAGCAGTAGGGGGGGGTCAGGCAACACTGAAGCTTTCTTT. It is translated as CASSRGGSGNTEAFF.